This TCR beta chain was retrieved from a study of shared clonotypes between healthy human individuals (dated by TCRdb to the early 2020s). In terms of the full investigation: The cohort comprised two women and three men aged 18 to 49 years. Each donor's leukapheresis produced roughly between roughly 0.85 and 10 billion PBMCs. To increase sequencing depth and limit assay-specific biases, different laboratories used diverse techniques to prepare libraries and sequence TCR repertoires. For each donor, CD4 naive and CD4 memory were each run on three plates, CD8 naive on two plates, and CD8 memory on one plate. Blood TCR repertoires of several healthy adults were deeply sequenced to estimate repertoire size and the extent of clonotype sharing between individuals.

CD8 naive samples consisted of CD45RO-negative cells that were positively selected for CCR7, yielding a CD45RA+CCR7+ population without TemRA cells. Healthy HIV-negative adults with no recently reported acute infections or vaccinations were included as donors. Every donor was a Caucasian adult residing in Nashville, Tennessee, USA. After blood collection by leukapheresis, PBMCs were isolated using Ficoll-Histopaque density gradient centrifugation and then cryopreserved in the vapor phase of liquid nitrogen. Analytical flow cytometry was used to check the purity and quantity of every magnetically sorted T cell population. Genomic DNA was isolated from every sorted fraction and measured by UV absorbance on a Nanodrop 2000c. The CDR3 measures 14 amino acids from cysteine to phenylalanine. The sequence is cut down to CDR3 DNA, 42 bases in frame from base 1. The V end loses 2 bases and the J end loses 2 bases, and a stretch of 9 bases separates them. Taken from the germline V gene, the CDR1 and CDR2 loops are SGHVS and FQNEAQ.

TCR CDR3 regions were amplified from genomic DNA by multiplex PCR using the deep immunoSEQ assay. Extracted genomic DNA from each cell subset was spread evenly across all wells of several immunoSEQ 96-well plates, with each plate serving as a replicate. For sorted subsets, each replicate PCR was loaded with approximately 0.2 ug genomic DNA, equivalent to roughly 30,000 T cell genomes. The purified libraries were quantified using a Qubit 3.0 fluorometer, sized with a Bioanalyzer 2100, and then quantified again using the KAPA Library Quantification kit. Every immunoSEQ 96-well plate was sequenced on a dedicated single-read 150-cycle Illumina NextSeq 550 flow cell. On the study's bioinformatics: The immunoSEQ output contained only junctional sequences without quality scores, so filtering could not match that applied to full-length reads. Sequences were annotated with PyIR, a Python wrapper for IgBLAST v1.9, using IMGT germline references to assign V/J genes and CDR3. Reads with weak V/J assignments (E-value above 1e-6), missing CDR3, stop codons, out-of-frame junctions, or ambiguous translated residues were removed. A V3J clonotype was defined by an identical inferred V gene, J gene, and CDR3 amino acid sequence. Percentage overlap between repertoires was calculated by dividing the number of shared unique clonotypes by the size of the smaller repertoire. Richness of each repertoire was evaluated using RTK rarefaction, the Chao1 estimator, and Recon v2.1 estimates of unobserved clonotypes. Generation probabilities were computed with OLGA for all TCRbeta clonotypes obtained by the gDNA method from a handful of donors. The table comes from immuneACCESS by way of TCRdb, which keeps in-frame sequences with V and J called. Part of the clones is missing from these tables; in studies checked, under half for an unresolved V gene and the rest for unknown reasons. Clone size and V and J calls were adopted from that table, with D and trimming inferred from the DNA. The sample table shows 600,000 or so clones, and approximately 95% are seen once. Of the sample, over 0.1% falls within the top ten clones.

About this clone: Its antigen has not been determined. No much larger clone is present one base from it, and per-base qualities are unavailable.

What the work shows at the level of the full study, not this receptor alone: Based on pairwise subsampling, the degree of clonotype sharing among donors was expected to be affected by sequencing depth. Larger estimated clonotype richness was generally found for naive subsets than for memory subsets. Compared with non-shared clonotypes, the clonotypes found in all four sorted-subset donors had higher generation probabilities. Only blood was sampled, and tissue TCR repertoires likely differ from those in blood. When several donors were compared, the shared fraction of clonotypes was 5% to 6.5% for naive CD4, 3% to 4% for naive CD8, more than 2% for memory CD4, and 0.3% to 0.5% for memory CD8. Because the study included a small number of donors, the genetic and exposure-history diversity represented was limited. Rarefaction of sorted-subset datasets indicated incomplete sequencing despite the large sequencing depth.

Here the chain combines TRBV7-8 and TRBJ1-1; no D gene call is confident. The sequence came from a woman in her 30s in good health. What was sequenced was naive CD8+ T cells sorted from blood. The cell subset or site label, read with the paper, signifies: CD45RA+CCR7+. The CDR3 here reads CASSLNPFNTEAFF. The DNA is TGTGCCAGCAGCTTAAATCCGTTCAACACTGAAGCTTTCTTT.